This section outlines one TCR beta chain sequence together with its context. The sample belongs to a study of T cell changes during pregnancy in multiple sclerosis. The protocol was immunoSEQ multiplex PCR, while the TCRdb copy is restricted to in-frame clones and leaves out a portion. The repertoire holds tens of thousands of clones, with around nine tenths as singletons. Germline-derived CDR1 and CDR2 are SQVTM and ANQGSEA. This CDR3 region has 12 residues. V lost 4 bases and J lost 8, with 11 bases in between. This chain connects TRBV29-1 to TRBJ1-4, with a tentative D call TRBD1 (5 bases). The sample consisted of CD4+ T cells from peripheral blood mononuclear cells, taken in the second trimester of pregnancy. This TCR was recovered from a female donor with multiple sclerosis, enrolled in a pregnancy study. The CDR3 sequence is CSVVGVGEKLFF. In DNA, the CDR3 is TGCAGCGTTGTAGGGGTAGGCGAAAAACTGTTTTTT.